These T cell receptor beta chains were read from a single sample in a study of cytomegalovirus exposure and HLA in healthy donors. Sequencing used immunoSEQ multiplex PCR; TCRdb keeps in-frame clones, though not all of them. There are more than 250,000 clones in the sample; 86% occur only once, and roughly 0.8% lies in the top ten. Sequencing used PBMCs. The receptors derive from a woman between 18 and 30 years old in good health and CMV-seronegative. The CDR3 runs from the conserved cysteine through the conserved F or W. The order of the fields is V gene, D gene, J gene, clone size, CDR3 DNA, CDR3 protein. D genes are given only for firm matches. Expanded clones are given a class, and other clones once, few, many or no size at all.

V: TRBV10-3
D: -
J: TRBJ2-7
size: -
DNA: TGTGCCATCAGCGGGGACATGAGCTCCTACGAGCAGTACTTC
CDR3: CAISGDMSSYEQYF

V: TRBV19
D: TRBD1
J: TRBJ2-7
size: -
DNA: TGTGCCAGTGCTGGACAGGGGGCCCTCTACGAGCAGTACTTC
CDR3: CASAGQGALYEQYF

V: TRBV9
D: -
J: TRBJ1-5
size: -
DNA: TGTGCCAGCAGTCCCGGGGGGGGTAGCAATCAGCCCCAGCATTTT
CDR3: CASSPGGGSNQPQHF

V: TRBV6-5
D: TRBD2
J: TRBJ2-7
size: -
DNA: TGTGCCAGCAGTCCCTTTAGGGGAGGGGCCTACGAGCAGTACTTC
CDR3: CASSPFRGGAYEQYF

V: TRBV6-6
D: TRBD1
J: TRBJ1-5
size: -
DNA: TGTGCCAGCACCTTAGGTGGGGACAGAACTAATCAGCCCCAGCATTTT
CDR3: CASTLGGDRTNQPQHF

V: TRBV6-1
D: -
J: TRBJ2-7
size: -
DNA: TGTGCCAGCACCGGACAGCGGATTAACTACGAGCAGTACTTC
CDR3: CASTGQRINYEQYF

V: TRBV4-1
D: -
J: TRBJ1-2
size: -
DNA: TGCGCCAGCAGCCAAGATGGCGGGGGGGACTATGGCTACACCTTC
CDR3: CASSQDGGGDYGYTF

V: TRBV5-4
D: -
J: TRBJ2-1
size: -
DNA: TGTGCCAGCAGCTTGGACATTGGCTCCTACAATGAGCAGTTCTTC
CDR3: CASSLDIGSYNEQFF

V: TRBV27
D: TRBD2
J: TRBJ2-3
size: -
DNA: TGTGCCAGCAGCGGACTAGCGTACGGCACAGATACGCAGTATTTT
CDR3: CASSGLAYGTDTQYF

V: TRBV10-3
D: -
J: TRBJ2-1
size: -
DNA: TGTGCCATCAGTGGCACAGGGCAGGGCACCTACAATGAGCAGTTCTTC
CDR3: CAISGTGQGTYNEQFF

V: TRBV9
D: -
J: TRBJ2-7
size: few
DNA: TGTGCCAGCAGCGTAGGCGGCGGGTCCGAGCAGTACTTC
CDR3: CASSVGGGSEQYF

V: TRBV4-3
D: -
J: TRBJ2-7
size: once
DNA: TGCGCCAGCAGCCCGGGACTCGTTTACGAGCAGTACTTC
CDR3: CASSPGLVYEQYF

V: TRBV27
D: -
J: TRBJ2-7
size: -
DNA: TGTGCCAGCAGTCTGGGACTTGACACCCAAGGATACGAGCAGTACTTC
CDR3: CASSLGLDTQGYEQYF

V: TRBV19
D: -
J: TRBJ2-5
size: few
DNA: TGTGCCAGTAGTACCACAGGCGAGACCCAGTACTTC
CDR3: CASSTTGETQYF

V: TRBV5-1
D: -
J: TRBJ1-4
size: -
DNA: TGCGCCAGACTTTGCGAAGATGAAAAACTGTTTTTT
CDR3: CARLCEDEKLFF

V: TRBV7-3
D: TRBD2
J: TRBJ2-7
size: -
DNA: TGTGCCAGCAGCTTAATAGCGGGAGGAATCCACGAGCAGTACTTC
CDR3: CASSLIAGGIHEQYF

V: TRBV10-3
D: -
J: TRBJ2-2
size: -
DNA: TGTGCCATCAGGGTCCAGGGTGAATCGGCCGGGGAGCTGTTTTTT
CDR3: CAIRVQGESAGELFF

V: TRBV28
D: TRBD1
J: TRBJ2-7
size: -
DNA: TGTGCCAGCAGTTTATGGCAGGGGGCGACGGACGAGCAGTACTTC
CDR3: CASSLWQGATDEQYF

V: TRBV5-4
D: -
J: TRBJ1-1
size: -
DNA: TGTGCCAGCAGCTTGGGTCCCGACAGGAACACTGAAGCTTTCTTT
CDR3: CASSLGPDRNTEAFF

V: TRBV5-1
D: TRBD1
J: TRBJ1-2
size: -
DNA: TGCGCCAGCAGCTCCCGGGACAGGGGACCCTATGGCTACACCTTC
CDR3: CASSSRDRGPYGYTF

V: TRBV19
D: -
J: TRBJ1-1
size: -
DNA: TGTGCCAGTAGTATAGATCTATTGGGGGGATCCAACACTGAAGCTTTCTTT
CDR3: CASSIDLLGGSNTEAFF

V: TRBV7-9
D: -
J: TRBJ2-7
size: -
DNA: TGTGCCAGCAGCTTCAGGGTCGTCGGGGAGCAGTACTTC
CDR3: CASSFRVVGEQYF

V: TRBV9
D: TRBD2
J: TRBJ2-2
size: -
DNA: TGTGCCAGCACCAAAACTAGCGGGAGGAGCGGGGAGCTGTTTTTT
CDR3: CASTKTSGRSGELFF

V: TRBV10-3
D: TRBD1
J: TRBJ1-5
size: -
DNA: TGTGCCACCAAGACAGGGGACGATCAGCCCCAGCATTTT
CDR3: CATKTGDDQPQHF

V: TRBV19
D: TRBD2
J: TRBJ2-3
size: -
DNA: TGTGCCAGCAGCCGGGGAACTAGCGGGAAAGGCACAGATACGCAGTATTTT
CDR3: CASSRGTSGKGTDTQYF

V: TRBV10-3
D: TRBD1
J: TRBJ1-1
size: few
DNA: TGTGCCATCACCACGGGACAGGGGACCACTGAAGCTTTCTTT
CDR3: CAITTGQGTTEAFF

V: TRBV25-1
D: TRBD1
J: TRBJ1-3
size: -
DNA: TGTGCCAGCGCCGGACAGGCTGGGGACACCATATATTTT
CDR3: CASAGQAGDTIYF

V: TRBV7-9
D: TRBD2
J: TRBJ2-1
size: few
DNA: TGTGCCAGCAGCAGCGGGAGCTCCTACAATGAGCAGTTCTTC
CDR3: CASSSGSSYNEQFF

V: TRBV15
D: -
J: TRBJ2-5
size: -
DNA: TGTGCCACCAGCACTGAGCCCGGGTTCGGGGAGACCCAGTACTTC
CDR3: CATSTEPGFGETQYF

V: TRBV6-6
D: -
J: TRBJ1-1
size: few
DNA: TGTGCCAGCAGTTACCACACGAACACTGAAGCTTTCTTT
CDR3: CASSYHTNTEAFF

V: TRBV5-1
D: -
J: TRBJ2-7
size: -
DNA: TGCGCCAGCAGCGATCAGGGCCCAACCTACGAGCAGTACTTC
CDR3: CASSDQGPTYEQYF

V: TRBV10-3
D: -
J: TRBJ2-3
size: -
DNA: TGTGCCATCAGTGATGGGTTGGGGGGGCAAACAGATACGCAGTATTTT
CDR3: CAISDGLGGQTDTQYF

V: TRBV5-6
D: TRBD2
J: TRBJ2-1
size: once
DNA: TGTGCCAGCAGCTTGGTCCGAACTAGCGGAAACAATGAGCAGTTCTTC
CDR3: CASSLVRTSGNNEQFF

V: TRBV18
D: TRBD2
J: TRBJ2-5
size: -
DNA: TGTGCCAGCTCACCACCGAGTAGCGGGATCATTTCGGAGACCCAGTACTTC
CDR3: CASSPPSSGIISETQYF

V: TRBV18
D: -
J: TRBJ1-1
size: -
DNA: TGTGCCAGCTCGGAGGGCCTTGTGAACACTGAAGCTTTCTTT
CDR3: CASSEGLVNTEAFF